This T cell receptor (beta chain) stems from a study of blood T cell repertoires in COVID-19. Background on the study: The United States, Italy and Spain were the sources of the acute and convalescent COVID-19 samples. In each case, the material was cDNA or gDNA derived from T cells, B-cell-depleted T cells, or PBMCs.

Repertoires were generated with immunoSEQ multiplex PCR, while TCRdb's copy carries only in-frame clones and drops some. Found here are 110,000 or so clones, roughly 84% of them singletons; the top ten hold 3.9%. Deletions cut 7 bases from V and 5 bases from J, with 18 bases between. Germline loops: CDR1 MDHEN, CDR2 SYDVKM. The CDR3 has 15 residues. Sequencing input: peripheral blood. The chain couples TRBV28 to TRBJ1-5, with no clear D. The receptor was derived from a man aged 55 to 69 with acute or convalescent COVID-19. The CDR3 bases are TGTGCCAGCACCGCCGAGGGCCTTAGATATCAGCCCCAGCATTTT. It specifies CASTAEGLRYQPQHF. Based on the CDR3 plus reference TRBV28 and TRBJ1-5, the full variable domain is DVKVTQSSRYLVKRTGEKVFLECVQDMDHENMFWYRQDPGLGLRLIYFSYDVKMKEKGDIPEGYSVSREKKERFSLILESASTNQTSMYLCASTAEGLRYQPQHFGDGTRLSIL.